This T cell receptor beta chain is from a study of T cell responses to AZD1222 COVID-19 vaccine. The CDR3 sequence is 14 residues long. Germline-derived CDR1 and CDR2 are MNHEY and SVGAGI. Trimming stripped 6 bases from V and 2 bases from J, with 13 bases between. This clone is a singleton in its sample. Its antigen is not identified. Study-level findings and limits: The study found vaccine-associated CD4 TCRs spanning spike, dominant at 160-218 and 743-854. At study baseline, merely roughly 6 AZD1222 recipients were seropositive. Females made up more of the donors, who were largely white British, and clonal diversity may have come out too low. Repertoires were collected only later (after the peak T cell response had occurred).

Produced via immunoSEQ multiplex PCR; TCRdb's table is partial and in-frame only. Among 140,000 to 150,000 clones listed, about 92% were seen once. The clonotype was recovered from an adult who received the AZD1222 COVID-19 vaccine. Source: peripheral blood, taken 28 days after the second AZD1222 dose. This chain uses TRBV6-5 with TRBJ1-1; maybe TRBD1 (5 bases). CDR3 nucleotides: TGTGCCAGCAGGGAGGGTGGGACCAACACTGAAGCTTTCTTT. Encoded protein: CASREGGTNTEAFF.